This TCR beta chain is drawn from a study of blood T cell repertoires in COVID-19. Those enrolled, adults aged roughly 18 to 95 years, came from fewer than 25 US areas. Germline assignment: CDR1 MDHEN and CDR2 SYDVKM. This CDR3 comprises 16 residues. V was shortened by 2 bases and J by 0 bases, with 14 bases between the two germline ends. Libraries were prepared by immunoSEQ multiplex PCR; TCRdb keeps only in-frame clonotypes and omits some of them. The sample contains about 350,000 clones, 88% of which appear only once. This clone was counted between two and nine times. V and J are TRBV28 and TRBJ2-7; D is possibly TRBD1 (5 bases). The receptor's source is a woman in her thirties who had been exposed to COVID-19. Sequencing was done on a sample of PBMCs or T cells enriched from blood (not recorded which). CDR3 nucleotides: TGTGCCAGCAGTTTAGACGTACAGGCGAGCTCCTACGAGCAGTACTTC. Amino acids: CASSLDVQASSYEQYF.